This T cell receptor (beta chain) was retrieved from a study of blood T cell repertoires in COVID-19. Study-level information: Both acute and convalescent COVID-19 samples were obtained from the United States, Italy and Spain.

Germline lookup yields CDR1 MDHEN and CDR2 SYDVKM. The CDR3 extends over 11 amino acids. V gave up 8 bases and J gave up 1 base, with 5 bases separating them. As handled by the study authors: Reference gene primer amplification yielded estimated nucleated cell counts. Clones were sequenced by immunoSEQ multiplex PCR, and TCRdb holds only the in-frame ones, with some missing. V and J calls and clone size come straight from that table; D and trimming were deduced from the DNA. This sample has under 200,000 clones, with approximately 79% found just once. Adults between roughly 18 and 90 years of age took part from approximately 24 US areas. Each participant's cohort was designated according to participant-reported clinical history.

The chain recombines TRBV28 with TRBJ1-2, with unresolved D. The sample was PBMCs or T cells enriched from blood (not recorded which). This receptor was obtained from a woman aged 55-70 years with acute COVID-19. Here the CDR3 DNA reads TGTGCCAGCCAGGATAACTATGGCTACACCTTC. Its protein product is CASQDNYGYTF.